Listed below are T cell receptor beta chains from one sample, sequenced in a study of blood T cell repertoires in COVID-19. Some clones are missing from TCRdb's copy, which holds only in-frame ones; the method was immunoSEQ multiplex PCR. The sample lists a few hundred thousand clones; around 90% were seen once. Sequencing was performed on peripheral blood. The source is a man aged 18-30 years who had recovered from COVID-19. Each CDR3 is given with its conserved first and last residue. The D gene is left open where the match is weak. Rows may omit the clone size; those that give it use once, few, many or a size class.

V: TRBV29-1; D: .; J: TRBJ1-1; size: few; DNA: TGCAGCGTTGACAGGGGCCCTGAAGCTTTCTTT; CDR3: CSVDRGPEAFF
V: TRBV11-2; D: .; J: TRBJ2-7; size: .; DNA: TGTGCCAGCAGCTCCTCGGCGGGGTCCGAGCAGTACTTC; CDR3: CASSSSAGSEQYF
V: TRBV19; D: .; J: TRBJ2-7; size: .; DNA: TGTGCCAGCCAAGCCACGACTGCTAGCTCCTACGAGCAGTACTTC; CDR3: CASQATTASSYEQYF
V: TRBV9; D: .; J: TRBJ2-7; size: .; DNA: TGTGCCAGCAGCGTAGGGGCGGGATACCTCACCTACGAGCAGTACTTC; CDR3: CASSVGAGYLTYEQYF
V: TRBV2; D: .; J: TRBJ2-7; size: .; DNA: TGTGCCAGCGGAGGGGATTCCTACGAGCAGTACTTC; CDR3: CASGGDSYEQYF
V: TRBV29-1; D: .; J: TRBJ1-1; size: .; DNA: TGCAGCGTTGAATCTACCAACGGCCGGGGAGCTTTCTTT; CDR3: CSVESTNGRGAFF
V: TRBV2; D: .; J: TRBJ1-5; size: .; DNA: TGTGCCAGCAGTCAGGACAGTCAACAGCATTTT; CDR3: CASSQDSQQHF
V: TRBV29-1; D: .; J: TRBJ2-3; size: once; DNA: TGCAGCGTTGAGGGCTCTCTTCGGACGGGGGGCCGCACAGATACGCAGTATTTT; CDR3: CSVEGSLRTGGRTDTQYF
V: TRBV19; D: TRBD1; J: TRBJ1-1; size: .; DNA: TGTGCCAGTGGGGGACTGCACAGGGGGTACACTGAAGCTTTCTTT; CDR3: CASGGLHRGYTEAFF
V: TRBV5-4; D: .; J: TRBJ1-1; size: .; DNA: TGTGCCAGCAGCTTTCGGGAGAACACTGAAGCTTTCTTT; CDR3: CASSFRENTEAFF
V: TRBV6-2/TRBV6-3; D: TRBD1; J: TRBJ1-2; size: .; DNA: TGTGCCAGCAGTTACTCAGGACTACAGGGGATCCATGGCTACACCTTC; CDR3: CASSYSGLQGIHGYTF
V: TRBV2; D: .; J: TRBJ2-1; size: .; DNA: TGTGCCAGCAACCAGCGGAACTCCTACAATGAGCAGTTCTTC; CDR3: CASNQRNSYNEQFF
V: TRBV29-1; D: .; J: TRBJ2-7; size: .; DNA: TGCAGCGTTGAAGGTGGAGGGAGCTACGAGCAGTACTTC; CDR3: CSVEGGGSYEQYF
V: TRBV2; D: TRBD2; J: TRBJ2-1; size: few; DNA: TGTGCCAGCAGAATCCCCGGGACTAGCATGTTCTTC; CDR3: CASRIPGTSMFF
V: TRBV11-2; D: .; J: TRBJ1-5; size: .; DNA: TGTGCCAGCAGCTCCACAGGGAATCAGCCCCAGCATTTT; CDR3: CASSSTGNQPQHF
V: TRBV4-1; D: .; J: TRBJ2-2; size: .; DNA: TGCGCCAGCAGCCAAGAGGGCAGGGCGTTTCCCAACACCGGGGAGCTGTTTTTT; CDR3: CASSQEGRAFPNTGELFF
V: TRBV6-5; D: TRBD1; J: TRBJ1-4; size: .; DNA: TGTGCCAGCAGTTACTTTTCAGGGGGTTATGAAAAACTGTTTTTT; CDR3: CASSYFSGGYEKLFF
V: TRBV3-1/TRBV3-2; D: .; J: TRBJ1-2; size: few; DNA: TGTGCCAGCAGCCAAGCTGACTATGGCTACACCTTC; CDR3: CASSQADYGYTF
V: TRBV19; D: .; J: TRBJ2-2; size: .; DNA: TGTGCCAGTAGTATCGTATACACCGGGGAGCTGTTTTTT; CDR3: CASSIVYTGELFF
V: TRBV7-3; D: .; J: TRBJ2-1; size: .; DNA: TGTGCCAGCAGCTTAAATGGGGCTTACAATGAGCAGTTCTTC; CDR3: CASSLNGAYNEQFF
V: TRBV10-3; D: .; J: TRBJ2-2; size: .; DNA: TGTGCCATCAGTGAGTTGTCCACAGGGACCGGGGAGCTGTTTTTT; CDR3: CAISELSTGTGELFF
V: TRBV7-2; D: .; J: TRBJ1-3; size: .; DNA: TGTGCCAGCAGCCCCCGTTTCGAAGAGGACACCATATATTTT; CDR3: CASSPRFEEDTIYF
V: TRBV10-1; D: TRBD2; J: TRBJ2-3; size: once; DNA: TGCGCCACCTCCCGCGGGAGGGCCCAAGATACGCAGTATTTT; CDR3: CATSRGRAQDTQYF